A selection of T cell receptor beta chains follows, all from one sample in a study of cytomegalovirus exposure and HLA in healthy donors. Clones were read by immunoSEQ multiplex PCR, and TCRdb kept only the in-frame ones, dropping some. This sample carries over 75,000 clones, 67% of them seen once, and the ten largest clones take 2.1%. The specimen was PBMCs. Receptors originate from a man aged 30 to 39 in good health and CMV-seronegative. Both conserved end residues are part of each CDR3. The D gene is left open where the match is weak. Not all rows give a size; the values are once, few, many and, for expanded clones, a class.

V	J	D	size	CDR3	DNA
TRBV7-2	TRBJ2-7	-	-	CASSLYRGTDEQYF	TGTGCCAGCAGCTTATATCGGGGTACCGACGAGCAGTACTTC
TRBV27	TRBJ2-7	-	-	CASRTEGVIHEQYF	TGTGCCAGCAGGACGGAAGGGGTTATCCACGAGCAGTACTTC
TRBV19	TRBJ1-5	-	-	CASSMNRVNNQPQHF	TGTGCCAGTAGTATGAACAGGGTAAACAATCAGCCCCAGCATTTT
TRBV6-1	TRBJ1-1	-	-	CASISSGMNTEAFF	TGTGCCAGCATTTCGAGCGGAATGAACACTGAAGCTTTCTTT
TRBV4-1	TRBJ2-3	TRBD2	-	CASSPLAGFTDTQYF	TGCGCCAGCAGCCCCTTAGCGGGGTTCACAGATACGCAGTATTTT
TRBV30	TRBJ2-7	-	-	CAWSPLANEQYF	TGTGCCTGGAGCCCACTTGCTAACGAGCAGTACTTC
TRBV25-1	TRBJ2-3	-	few	CASRSHTDTQYF	TGTGCCAGCAGGTCACACACAGATACGCAGTATTTT
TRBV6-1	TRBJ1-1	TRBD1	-	CASSGQGAVTEAFF	TGTGCCAGCAGTGGACAGGGGGCGGTCACTGAAGCTTTCTTT
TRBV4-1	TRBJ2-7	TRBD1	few	CASSQHLGTGGGEQYF	TGCGCCAGCAGCCAACACCTCGGGACAGGGGGTGGCGAGCAGTACTTC
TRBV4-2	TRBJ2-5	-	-	CASSQGERHQETQYF	TGTGCCAGCAGCCAAGGAGAGCGGCACCAAGAGACCCAGTACTTC
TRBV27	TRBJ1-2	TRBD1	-	CASSTQGSNYGYTF	TGTGCCAGCAGTACACAGGGGTCTAACTATGGCTACACCTTC
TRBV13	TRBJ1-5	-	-	CASSLGQGGQPQHF	TGTGCCAGCAGCCTCGGGCAGGGAGGCCAGCCCCAGCATTTT
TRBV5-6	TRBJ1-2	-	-	CASLLVAGNYGYTF	TGTGCCAGCCTGCTCGTTGCGGGTAACTATGGCTACACCTTC
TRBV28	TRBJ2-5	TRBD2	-	CASSSPTIRGEETQYF	TGTGCCAGCAGTTCACCCACTATTCGGGGGGAAGAGACCCAGTACTTC
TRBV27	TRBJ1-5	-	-	CASSLSGVGRPQHF	TGTGCCAGCAGTTTATCAGGGGTTGGCCGGCCCCAGCATTTT
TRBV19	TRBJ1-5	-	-	CASNGGKEPQHF	TGTGCCAGTAATGGAGGGAAAGAGCCCCAGCATTTT
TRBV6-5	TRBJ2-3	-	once	CASSFGGSATDTQYF	TGTGCCAGCAGTTTCGGAGGTTCTGCCACAGATACGCAGTATTTT
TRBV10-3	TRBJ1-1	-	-	CAISGQGTTEAFF	TGTGCCATCAGTGGTCAGGGAACCACTGAAGCTTTCTTT
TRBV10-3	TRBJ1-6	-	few	CAISDPTVSPLHF	TGTGCCATCAGTGACCCGACAGTGTCACCCCTCCACTTT
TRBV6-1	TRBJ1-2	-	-	CASSGSGGNDYGYTF	TGTGCCAGCAGTGGAAGCGGTGGGAATGACTATGGCTACACCTTC
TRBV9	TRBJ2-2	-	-	CASSESKDSTNTGELFF	TGTGCCAGCAGCGAGTCAAAGGACAGTACGAACACCGGGGAGCTGTTTTTT
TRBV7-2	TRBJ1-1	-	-	CASSLLRAGNTEAFF	TGTGCCAGCAGCTTACTGAGGGCGGGGAACACTGAAGCTTTCTTT
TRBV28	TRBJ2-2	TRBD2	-	CASITSGRGTGELFF	TGTGCCAGCATCACTAGCGGGAGGGGCACCGGGGAGCTGTTTTTT
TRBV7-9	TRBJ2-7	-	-	CASSFQGGNEQYF	TGTGCCAGCAGCTTCCAGGGAGGCAACGAGCAGTACTTC
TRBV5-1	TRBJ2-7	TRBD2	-	CASSSDLAGGFSYEQYF	TGCGCCAGCAGCTCCGATCTTGCGGGAGGGTTCTCCTACGAGCAGTACTTC
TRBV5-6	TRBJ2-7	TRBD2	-	CASSLGGGTSGYEQYF	TGTGCCAGCAGCTTGGGGGGTGGGACTAGCGGCTACGAGCAGTACTTC
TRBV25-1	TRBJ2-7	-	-	CASSRQDRLLGSSYEQYF	TGTGCCAGCAGTCGGCAGGACAGACTTTTAGGGAGCTCCTACGAGCAGTACTTC
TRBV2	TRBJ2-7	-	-	CASYLEGRAGIASYEQYF	TGTGCCAGCTACCTAGAGGGAAGGGCAGGAATAGCCTCCTACGAGCAGTACTTC
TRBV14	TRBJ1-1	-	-	CASSRLGQGLNTEAFF	TGTGCCAGCAGCCGCCTGGGCCAGGGACTCAACACTGAAGCTTTCTTT
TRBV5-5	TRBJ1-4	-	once	CASSLAVLTNEKLFF	TGTGCCAGCAGCTTGGCCGTACTAACTAATGAAAAACTGTTTTTT
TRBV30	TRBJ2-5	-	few	CAWSVTRVETQYF	TGTGCCTGGAGTGTAACCAGGGTCGAGACCCAGTACTTC
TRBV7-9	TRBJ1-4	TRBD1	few	CASSQGQGHEKLFF	TGTGCCAGCAGCCAGGGACAGGGCCATGAAAAACTGTTTTTT
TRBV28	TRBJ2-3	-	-	CASSRPFGGRGDTQYF	TGTGCCAGCAGTCGACCGTTCGGGGGGCGGGGAGATACGCAGTATTTT
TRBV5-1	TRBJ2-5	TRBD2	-	CASSSGLAAEETQYF	TGCGCCAGCAGCTCGGGACTAGCGGCGGAAGAGACCCAGTACTTC
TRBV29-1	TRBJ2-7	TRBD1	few	CSVGIGQAFEQYF	TGCAGCGTTGGAATTGGACAGGCATTCGAGCAGTACTTC
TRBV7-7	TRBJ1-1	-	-	CASSLDVRAEAFF	TGTGCTAGCAGCTTAGACGTGCGAGCTGAAGCTTTCTTT
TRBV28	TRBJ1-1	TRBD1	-	CASSLWVTGGDTEAFF	TGTGCCAGCAGTTTATGGGTGACAGGGGGCGACACTGAAGCTTTCTTT
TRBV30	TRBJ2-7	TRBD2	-	CAWSLASGLSYEQYF	TGTGCCTGGAGTCTAGCTAGCGGGCTCTCCTACGAGCAGTACTTC
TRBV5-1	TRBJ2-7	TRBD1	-	CASSSGTGAYEQYF	TGCGCCAGCAGCTCTGGGACAGGGGCCTACGAGCAGTACTTC
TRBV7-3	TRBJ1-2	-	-	CASSTSPGNSGGYTF	TGTGCCAGCAGCACGTCCCCGGGGAACTCTGGTGGCTACACCTTC
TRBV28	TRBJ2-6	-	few	CASSPSYSGANVLTF	TGTGCCAGCAGCCCTAGCTACTCTGGGGCCAACGTCCTGACTTTC
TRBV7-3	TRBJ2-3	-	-	CASSSQGTDTQYF	TGTGCCAGCAGCTCCCAGGGTACAGATACGCAGTATTTT